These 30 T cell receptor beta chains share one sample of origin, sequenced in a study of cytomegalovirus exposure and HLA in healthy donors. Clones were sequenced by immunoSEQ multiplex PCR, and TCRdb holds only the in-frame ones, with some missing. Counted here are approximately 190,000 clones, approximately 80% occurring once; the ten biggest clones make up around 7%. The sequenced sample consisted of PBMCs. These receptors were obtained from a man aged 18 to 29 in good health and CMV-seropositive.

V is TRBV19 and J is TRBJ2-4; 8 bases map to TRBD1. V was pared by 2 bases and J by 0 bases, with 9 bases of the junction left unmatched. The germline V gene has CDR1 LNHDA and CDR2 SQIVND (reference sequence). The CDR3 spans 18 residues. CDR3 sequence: CASSIRDRGSLAKNIQYF. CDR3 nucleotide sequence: TGTGCCAGTAGTATAAGAGACAGGGGTTCACTAGCCAAAAACATTCAGTACTTC.

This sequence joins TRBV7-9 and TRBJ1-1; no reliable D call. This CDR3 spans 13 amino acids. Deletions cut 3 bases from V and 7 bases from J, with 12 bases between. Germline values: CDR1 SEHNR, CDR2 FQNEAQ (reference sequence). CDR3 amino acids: CASSFIPSVEAFF. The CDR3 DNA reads TGTGCCAGCAGCTTTATCCCGTCCGTTGAAGCTTTCTTT. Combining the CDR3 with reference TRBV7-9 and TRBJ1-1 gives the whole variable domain DTGVSQNPRHKITKRGQNVTFRCDPISEHNRLYWYRQTLGQGPEFLTYFQNEAQLEKSRLLSDRFSAERPKGSFSTLEIQRTEQGDSAMYLCASSFIPSVEAFFGQGTRLTVV.

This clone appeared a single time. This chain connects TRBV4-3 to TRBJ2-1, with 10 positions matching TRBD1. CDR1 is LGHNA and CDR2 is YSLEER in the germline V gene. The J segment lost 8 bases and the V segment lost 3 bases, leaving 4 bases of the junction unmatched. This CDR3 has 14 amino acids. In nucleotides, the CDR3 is TGCGCCAGCAGCCATAGACAGGGGGCCTATGAGCAGTTCTTC. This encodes CASSHRQGAYEQFF.

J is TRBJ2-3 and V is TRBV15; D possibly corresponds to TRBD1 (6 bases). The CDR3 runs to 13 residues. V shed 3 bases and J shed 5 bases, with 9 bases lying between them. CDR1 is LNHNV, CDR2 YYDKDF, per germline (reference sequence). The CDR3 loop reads CATSRVGGDTQYF. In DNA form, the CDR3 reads TGTGCCACCAGCAGGGTAGGGGGAGATACGCAGTATTTT.

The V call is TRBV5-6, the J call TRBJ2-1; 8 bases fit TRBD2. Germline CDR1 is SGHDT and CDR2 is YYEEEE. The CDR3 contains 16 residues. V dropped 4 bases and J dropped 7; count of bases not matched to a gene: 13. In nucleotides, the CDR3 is TGTGCCAGCAGCCTTAAAGCGAGCGGGAGTAAGAATGAGCAGTTCTTC. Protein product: CASSLKASGSKNEQFF. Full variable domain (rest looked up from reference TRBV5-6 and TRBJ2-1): DAGVTQSPTHLIKTRGQQVTLRCSPKSGHDTVSWYQQALGQGPQFIFQYYEEEERQRGNFPDRFSGHQFPNYSSELNVNALLLGDSALYLCASSLKASGSKNEQFFGPGTRLTVL.

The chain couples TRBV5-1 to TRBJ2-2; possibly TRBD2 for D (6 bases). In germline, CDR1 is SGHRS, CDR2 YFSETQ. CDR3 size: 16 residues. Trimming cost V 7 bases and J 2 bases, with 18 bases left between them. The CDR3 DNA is TGCGCCAGCGGGGGGAGTAGCAGACTAAACACCGGGGAGCTGTTTTTT. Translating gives CASGGSSRLNTGELFF.

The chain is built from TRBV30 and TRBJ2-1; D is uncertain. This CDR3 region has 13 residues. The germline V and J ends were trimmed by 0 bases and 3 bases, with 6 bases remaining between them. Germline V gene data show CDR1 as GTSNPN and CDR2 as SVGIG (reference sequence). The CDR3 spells CAWSVNNYNEQFF. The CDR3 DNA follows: TGTGCCTGGAGTGTTAACAACTACAATGAGCAGTTCTTC.

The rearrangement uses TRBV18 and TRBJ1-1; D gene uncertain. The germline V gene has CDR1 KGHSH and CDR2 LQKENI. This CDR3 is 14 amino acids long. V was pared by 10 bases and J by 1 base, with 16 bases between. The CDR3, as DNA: TGTGCCACCGCCCCAACAACGGGGAACACTGAAGCTTTCTTT. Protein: CATAPTTGNTEAFF.

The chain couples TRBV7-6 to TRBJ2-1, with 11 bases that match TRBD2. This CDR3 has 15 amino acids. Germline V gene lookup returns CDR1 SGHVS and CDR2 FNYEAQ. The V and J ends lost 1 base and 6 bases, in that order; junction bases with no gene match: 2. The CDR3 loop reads CASSLVAGGPNEQFF. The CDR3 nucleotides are TGTGCCAGCAGCTTAGTAGCGGGAGGGCCCAATGAGCAGTTCTTC.

This CDR3 reads CASSLEDLNTEAFF. The CDR3 DNA sequence: TGTGCCAGCAGCTTAGAGGACTTGAACACTGAAGCTTTCTTT. This chain joins TRBV7-6 and TRBJ1-1, with D unresolved. CDR1 is SGHVS and CDR2 is FNYEAQ in the germline V gene. Trimming cost V 1 base and J 0 bases, with 6 bases left between them. The CDR3 totals 14 residues.

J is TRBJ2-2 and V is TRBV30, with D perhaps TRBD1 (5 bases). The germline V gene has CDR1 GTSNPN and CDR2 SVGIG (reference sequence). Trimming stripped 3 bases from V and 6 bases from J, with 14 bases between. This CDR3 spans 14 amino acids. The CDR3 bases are TGTGCCTGGAGAAGACAGCGATACGCCGGGGAGCTGTTTTTT. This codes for CAWRRQRYAGELFF. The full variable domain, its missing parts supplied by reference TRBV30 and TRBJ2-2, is SQTIHQWPATLVQPVGSPLSLECTVEGTSNPNLYWYRQAAGRGLQLLFYSVGIGQISSEVPQNLSASRPQDRQFILSSKKLLLSDSGFYLCAWRRQRYAGELFFGEGSRLTVL.

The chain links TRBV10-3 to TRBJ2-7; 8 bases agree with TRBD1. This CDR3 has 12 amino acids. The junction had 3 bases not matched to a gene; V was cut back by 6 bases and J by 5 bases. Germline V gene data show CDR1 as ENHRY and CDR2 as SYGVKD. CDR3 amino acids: CAIRRQGNEQYF. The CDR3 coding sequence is TGTGCCATCAGGCGACAGGGGAACGAGCAGTACTTC.

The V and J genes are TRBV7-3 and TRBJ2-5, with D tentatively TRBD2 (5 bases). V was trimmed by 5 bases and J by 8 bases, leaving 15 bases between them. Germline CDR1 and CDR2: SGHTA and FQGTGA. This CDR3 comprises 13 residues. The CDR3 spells CASSQDSRQTQYF. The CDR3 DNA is TGTGCCAGCAGCCAGGACTCGCGTCAAACCCAGTACTTC.

The CDR3 is CASSYSTSGSTGELFF. CDR3 DNA: TGTGCCAGCAGTTACTCGACTAGCGGGAGCACCGGGGAGCTGTTTTTT. The chain carries TRBV6-5 and TRBJ2-2; 12 positions agree with TRBD2. The V and J ends lost 0 bases and 4 bases, in that order; junction bases with no gene match: 0. Per germline, CDR1 MNHEY and CDR2 SVGAGI. The CDR3 runs 16 residues.

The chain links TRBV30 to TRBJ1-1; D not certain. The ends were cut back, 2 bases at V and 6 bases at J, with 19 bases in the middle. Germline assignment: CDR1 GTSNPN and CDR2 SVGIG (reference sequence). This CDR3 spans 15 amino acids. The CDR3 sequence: CAWSPPRQATPEAFF. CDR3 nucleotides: TGTGCCTGGAGTCCGCCTCGGCAGGCCACTCCTGAAGCTTTCTTT. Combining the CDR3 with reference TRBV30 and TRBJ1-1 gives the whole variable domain SQTIHQWPATLVQPVGSPLSLECTVEGTSNPNLYWYRQAAGRGLQLLFYSVGIGQISSEVPQNLSASRPQDRQFILSSKKLLLSDSGFYLCAWSPPRQATPEAFFGQGTRLTVV.

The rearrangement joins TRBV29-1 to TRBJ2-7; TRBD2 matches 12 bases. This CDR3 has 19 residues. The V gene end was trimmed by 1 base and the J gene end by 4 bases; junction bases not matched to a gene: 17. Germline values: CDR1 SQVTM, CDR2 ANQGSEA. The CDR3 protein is CSVEVVRLAGEGEGYEQYF. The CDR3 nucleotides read TGCAGCGTTGAAGTCGTCCGACTAGCGGGAGAGGGAGAAGGTTACGAGCAGTACTTC.

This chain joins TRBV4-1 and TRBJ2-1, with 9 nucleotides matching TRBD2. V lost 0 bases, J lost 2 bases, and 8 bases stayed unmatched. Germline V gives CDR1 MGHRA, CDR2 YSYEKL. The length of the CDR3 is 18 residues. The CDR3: CASSQDTREGLPYNEQFF. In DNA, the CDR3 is TGCGCCAGCAGCCAAGACACGCGGGAGGGCCTCCCCTACAATGAGCAGTTCTTC.

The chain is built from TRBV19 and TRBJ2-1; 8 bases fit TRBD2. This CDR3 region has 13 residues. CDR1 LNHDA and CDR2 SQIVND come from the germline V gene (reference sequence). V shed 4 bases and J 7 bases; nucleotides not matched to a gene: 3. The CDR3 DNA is TGTGCCAGTAGTACCGGGACTAGTAATGAGCAGTTCTTC. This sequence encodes CASSTGTSNEQFF. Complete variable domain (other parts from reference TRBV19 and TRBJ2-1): DGGITQSPKYLFRKEGQNVTLSCEQNLNHDAMYWYRQDPGQGLRLIYYSQIVNDFQKGDIAEGYSVSREKKESFPLTVTSAQKNPTAFYLCASSTGTSNEQFFGPGTRLTVL.

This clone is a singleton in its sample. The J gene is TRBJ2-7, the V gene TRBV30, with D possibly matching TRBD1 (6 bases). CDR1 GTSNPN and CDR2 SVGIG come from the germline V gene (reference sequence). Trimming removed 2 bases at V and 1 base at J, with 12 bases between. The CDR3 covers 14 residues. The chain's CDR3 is CAWSPQGGSYEQYF. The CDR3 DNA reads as TGTGCCTGGAGTCCACAGGGCGGTTCCTACGAGCAGTACTTC.

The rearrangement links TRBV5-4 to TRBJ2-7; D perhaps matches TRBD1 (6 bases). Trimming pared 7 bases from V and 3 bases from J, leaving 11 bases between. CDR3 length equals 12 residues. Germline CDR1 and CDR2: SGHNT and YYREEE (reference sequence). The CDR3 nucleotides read TGTGCCAGCCGGGAAGGGGGCTACGAGCAGTACTTC. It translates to CASREGGYEQYF.

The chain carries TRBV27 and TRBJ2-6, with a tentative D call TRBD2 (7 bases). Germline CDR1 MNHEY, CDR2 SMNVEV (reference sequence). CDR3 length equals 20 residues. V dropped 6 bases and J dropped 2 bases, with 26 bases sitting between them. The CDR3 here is CASRRGGGQGRGAGANVLTF. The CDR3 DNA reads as TGTGCCAGCAGGCGAGGGGGGGGACAAGGGAGAGGGGCTGGGGCCAACGTCCTGACTTTC.

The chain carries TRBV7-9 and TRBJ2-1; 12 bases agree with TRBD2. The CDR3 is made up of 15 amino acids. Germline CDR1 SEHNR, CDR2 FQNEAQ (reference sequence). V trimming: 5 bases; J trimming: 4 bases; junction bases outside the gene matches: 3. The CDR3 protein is CASSPGTSGYNEQFF. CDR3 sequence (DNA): TGTGCCAGCAGCCCCGGGACTAGCGGGTACAATGAGCAGTTCTTC.

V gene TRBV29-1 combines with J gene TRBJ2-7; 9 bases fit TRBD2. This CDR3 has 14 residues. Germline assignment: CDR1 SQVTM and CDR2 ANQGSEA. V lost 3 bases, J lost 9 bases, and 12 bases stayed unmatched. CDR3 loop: CSVEFAGGGLGQYF. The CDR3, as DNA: TGCAGCGTTGAGTTTGCGGGAGGGGGGCTGGGGCAGTACTTC.

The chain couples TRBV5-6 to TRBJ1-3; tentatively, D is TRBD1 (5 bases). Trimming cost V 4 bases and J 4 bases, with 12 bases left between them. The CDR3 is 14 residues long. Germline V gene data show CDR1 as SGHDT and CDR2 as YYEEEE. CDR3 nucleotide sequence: TGTGCCAGCAGCCCGGCAGGGCTAGGAAACACCATATATTTT. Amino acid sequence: CASSPAGLGNTIYF.

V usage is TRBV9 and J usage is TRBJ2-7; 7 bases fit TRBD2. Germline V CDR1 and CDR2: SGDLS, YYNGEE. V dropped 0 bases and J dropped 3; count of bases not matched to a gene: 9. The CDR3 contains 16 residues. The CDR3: CASSVGPAGRGYEQYF. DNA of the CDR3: TGTGCCAGCAGCGTAGGTCCAGCGGGACGGGGCTACGAGCAGTACTTC.

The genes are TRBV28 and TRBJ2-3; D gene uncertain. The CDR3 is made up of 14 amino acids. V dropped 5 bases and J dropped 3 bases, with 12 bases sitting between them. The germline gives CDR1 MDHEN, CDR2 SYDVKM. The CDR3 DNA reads TGTGCCAGCAGTCTTATGGGCCTAACAGATACGCAGTATTTT. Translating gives CASSLMGLTDTQYF.

The CDR3 DNA is TGTGCCAGCAGTATAACGGGACTAGCGGGACGGTACGAGCAGTACTTC. Its protein is CASSITGLAGRYEQYF. The chain links TRBV28 to TRBJ2-7, with TRBD2 identical over 13 bases. CDR1 and CDR2 from the germline V gene are MDHEN and SYDVKM. CDR3 size: 16 residues. The V and J ends lost 5 bases and 4 bases, in that order; junction bases with no gene match: 8.

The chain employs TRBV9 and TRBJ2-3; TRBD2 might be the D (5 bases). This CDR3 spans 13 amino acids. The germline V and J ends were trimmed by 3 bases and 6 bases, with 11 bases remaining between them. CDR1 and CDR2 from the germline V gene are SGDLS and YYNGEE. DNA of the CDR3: TGTGCCAGCAGCGAGGGAGTGGGGGATACGCAGTATTTT. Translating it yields CASSEGVGDTQYF.

The CDR3 loop reads CASSQRVTGELFF. In nucleotides, the CDR3 is TGTGCCAGCAGCCAGCGGGTCACCGGGGAGCTGTTTTTT. The chain combines TRBV7-2 with TRBJ2-2; D might be TRBD2 (6 bases). The CDR3 covers 13 residues. V was trimmed by 5 bases and J by 4 bases, leaving 8 bases between them. Germline CDR1 and CDR2: SGHTA and FQGNSA.

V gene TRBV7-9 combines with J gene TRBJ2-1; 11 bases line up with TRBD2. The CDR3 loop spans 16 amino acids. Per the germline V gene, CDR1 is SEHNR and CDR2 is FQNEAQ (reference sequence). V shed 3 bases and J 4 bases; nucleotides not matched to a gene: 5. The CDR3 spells CASSLAGTSGYNEQFF. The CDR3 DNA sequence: TGTGCCAGCAGCTTGGCCGGGACTAGCGGATACAATGAGCAGTTCTTC. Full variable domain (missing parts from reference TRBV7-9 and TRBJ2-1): DTGVSQNPRHKITKRGQNVTFRCDPISEHNRLYWYRQTLGQGPEFLTYFQNEAQLEKSRLLSDRFSAERPKGSFSTLEIQRTEQGDSAMYLCASSLAGTSGYNEQFFGPGTRLTVL.